One and the same sample provided the 27 T cell receptor beta chains below, sequenced in a study of CD8+CD57+ T cells in acquired aplastic anemia. TCR beta VDJ combinations and CDR3 sequences were profiled from genomic DNA. MiXCR, applied by TCRdb to the reads, yields one record per CDR3 protein. Of hundreds of thousands of distinct CDR3 sequences listed, 40% to 50% are singletons. Patients selected for sequencing had displayed CD8+CD57+ cell expansion by flow cytometry. Sequencing input: sorted CD4+, CD8+, or CD8+CD57+ T cells (not recorded which) from PBMCs. Receptor source: a human donor with aplastic anemia.

In the case of this clonotype: A much larger clone differs from this one at a single base, so this may be a read error. This chain links TRBV7-2 with TRBJ2-3, with 8 bases that match TRBD2. Germline assignment: CDR1 SGHTA and CDR2 FQGNSA. This CDR3 contains 15 residues. V shed 4 bases and J 2 bases; nucleotides not matched to a gene: 5. CDR3 region: CASSYVAGYTDTQYF. CDR3 nucleotides: TGTGCCAGCAGCTACGTAGCGGGGTACACAGATACGCAGTATTTT.

As concerns this clonotype: Since the CDR3 does not end with the conserved phenylalanine or tryptophan, this likely comes from a read error. The chain couples TRBV7-9 to TRBJ1-6; D uncertain. Trimming cost V 5 bases and J 7 bases, with 6 bases left between them. This CDR3 is built from 12 residues. Germline CDR1 and CDR2: SEHNR and FQNEAQ (reference sequence). The CDR3 DNA follows: TGTGCCAGCAGCGTAGGGAATTCACCCCTCCACCTT. This gives the protein CASSVGNSPLHL.

The table lists this clonotype with a few counts. The chain employs TRBV4-3 and TRBJ1-1, with D perhaps matching TRBD1 (6 bases). Trimming shortened V by 0 bases and J by 3 bases, and 11 bases separated the two germline ends. CDR1 LGHNA and CDR2 YSLEER come from the germline V gene. There are 15 residues in the CDR3. CDR3: CASSQDRGSDTEAFF. The CDR3 DNA sequence: TGCGCCAGCAGCCAAGACAGGGGAAGCGACACTGAAGCTTTCTTT.

This sequence joins TRBV7-8 and TRBJ1-2; a weak D match, TRBD1 (5 bases). Germline V gene data show CDR1 as SGHVS and CDR2 as FQNEAQ. V lost 5 bases and J lost 6, with 16 bases in between. This CDR3 has 14 amino acids. The CDR3 DNA reads as TGTGCCAGCAGCCCCTTCGGGAGAGGGGATGGCTACACCTTC. Amino acids: CASSPFGRGDGYTF.

This clonotype was detected many times. The V gene is TRBV4-3, the J gene TRBJ2-7, with 9 nucleotides matching TRBD1. The CDR3 is 14 amino acids. From germline, CDR1 is LGHNA and CDR2 YSLEER. Trimming removed 1 base from V and 6 bases from J; junction bases left unmatched: 4. CDR3 in amino acids: CASSQAGQGGEQYF. In DNA form, the CDR3 reads TGCGCCAGCAGCCAAGCGGGACAGGGCGGCGAGCAGTACTTC.

This clonotype was counted many times. The chain uses TRBV15 and TRBJ2-7; TRBD2 aligns across 7 bases. The CDR3 is 14 residues long. The V gene's germline CDR1 is LNHNV and CDR2 YYDKDF (reference sequence). Losses at the gene ends were 4 bases for V and 5 bases for J; bases not matched to a gene: 8. The CDR3 nucleotides are TGTGCCACCAGCAAAAGACTAGCTTTCAACGAGCAGTACTTC. Translated: CATSKRLAFNEQYF.

Concerning this clonotype itself: The junction and the germline gene differ at one end; a read error may be behind it. CDR3 DNA: TGTGCCAGCAGCGGACAGGGGCGGAGGACTGAAGCTTTCTTT. Amino acid sequence: CASSGQGRRTEAFF. The chain joins TRBV10-1 to TRBJ1-1, with TRBD1 identical over 9 bases. Germline V lookup: CDR1 WNHNN, CDR2 SYGVQD (reference sequence). The CDR3 loop spans 14 amino acids.

V usage is TRBV27 and J usage is TRBJ2-7, with 10 nucleotides matching TRBD2. Germline V gene data show CDR1 as MNHEY and CDR2 as SMNVEV (reference sequence). CDR3 length: 15 amino acids. Trimming removed 3 bases from V and 2 bases from J; junction bases left unmatched: 4. The chain's CDR3 is CASSLVTSGAYEQYF. In nucleotides, the CDR3 is TGTGCCAGCAGTTTGGTTACTAGCGGGGCCTACGAGCAGTACTTC.

The rearrangement joins TRBV20-1 to TRBJ1-5; TRBD1 aligns across 7 bases. V was pared by 0 bases and J by 4 bases, with 0 bases of the junction left unmatched. The CDR3 runs 13 residues. Germline-derived CDR1 and CDR2 are DFQATT and SNEGSKA (reference sequence). This chain's CDR3 is CSAREQGNQPQHF. CDR3 coding DNA: TGCAGTGCTAGAGAACAGGGGAATCAGCCCCAGCATTTT.

At least ten counts were recorded for this clonotype. V and J are TRBV20-1 and TRBJ2-1, with TRBD1 as a possible D gene (6 bases). CDR1 and CDR2 from the germline V gene are DFQATT and SNEGSKA (reference sequence). The V end was cut by 6 bases, the J end by 4 bases, with 16 bases between. The CDR3 loop spans 14 amino acids. CDR3 DNA sequence: TGCAGTGCCCCACAGGGTGTGGTTTACAATGAGCAGTTCTTC. It codes for CSAPQGVVYNEQFF.

The chain joins TRBV7-3 to TRBJ2-7; no firm D call. The V gene lost 4 bases and the J gene lost 6 bases, with 16 bases spanning the gap. This CDR3 has 14 residues. Per the germline V gene, CDR1 is SGHTA and CDR2 is FQGTGA. This chain's CDR3 is CASSSDGVGAEQYF. In DNA form, the CDR3 reads TGTGCCAGCAGCTCAGATGGGGTTGGAGCCGAGCAGTACTTC.

This clonotype has a count of ten or more. This chain uses TRBV7-3 with TRBJ2-1, with 10 bases aligning to TRBD2. The CDR3 has 15 amino acids. Trimming took 5 bases from V and 3 from J; bases not matched to a gene: 4. Germline lookup yields CDR1 SGHTA and CDR2 FQGTGA. CDR3 DNA sequence: TGTGCCAGCAGCGAGGCTAGCGGGAGCTACAATGAGCAGTTCTTC. Encoded protein: CASSEASGSYNEQFF.

This chain links TRBV29-1 with TRBJ2-1; no clear D. Germline values: CDR1 SQVTM, CDR2 ANQGSEA. Between the trimmed V and J ends, which lost 3 bases and 8 bases, there was a span of 11 bases. This CDR3 spans 12 amino acids. Here the CDR3 reads CSVEVYQDEQFF. CDR3 bases: TGCAGCGTTGAGGTCTACCAGGATGAGCAGTTCTTC.

With respect to this clonotype: The junction does not match germline at one end; this may be a read error. The chain uses TRBV10-1 and TRBJ2-7; TRBD1 agrees at 7 bases. The CDR3 extends over 14 amino acids. Germline-derived CDR1 and CDR2 are WNHNN and SYGVQD (reference sequence). Here the CDR3 reads CASSHNRGRSEQYF. In DNA form, the CDR3 reads TGTGCCAGCAGTCATAACAGGGGACGGAGCGAGCAGTACTTC.

The sample holds many counts of this clonotype. This sequence joins TRBV5-5 and TRBJ2-1; 8 bases fit TRBD1. The germline V gene encodes CDR1 SGHKS and CDR2 YYEKEE (reference sequence). This CDR3 spans 14 amino acids. V shed 6 bases and J 4 bases; nucleotides not matched to a gene: 6. CDR3 region: CASTAGGAYNEQFF. The CDR3 DNA reads as TGTGCCAGCACCGCAGGGGGCGCGTACAATGAGCAGTTCTTC.

This chain links TRBV5-1 with TRBJ2-7; tentative D call: TRBD1 (5 bases). V lost 3 bases and J lost 3, with 16 bases in between. The CDR3 has 15 residues. Per the germline V gene, CDR1 is SGHRS and CDR2 is YFSETQ. The CDR3 here is CASSSTENKVYEQYF. DNA for the CDR3: TGCGCCAGCAGCTCGACAGAAAACAAGGTCTACGAGCAGTACTTC.

Only a few counts were recorded for this clonotype. This chain joins TRBV5-1 and TRBJ2-1, with TRBD2 identical over 8 bases. The germline gives CDR1 SGHRS, CDR2 YFSETQ. Unmatched junction bases numbered 13, after V lost 4 bases and J lost 7 bases. This CDR3 is built from 16 residues. The CDR3 reads CASSREGGRGGNEQFF. For the CDR3, the DNA is TGCGCCAGCAGCCGGGAGGGCGGGAGAGGTGGTAATGAGCAGTTCTTC.

The chain joins TRBV7-2 to TRBJ2-7; 10 bases line up with TRBD2. Germline V CDR1 and CDR2: SGHTA, FQGNSA. There are 15 residues in the CDR3. V gave up 4 bases and J gave up 0 bases; unmatched junction bases: 3. The CDR3 DNA is TGTGCCAGCAGCTCTCCTAGCGGGGGCTCCTACGAGCAGTACTTC. Its translation: CASSSPSGGSYEQYF.

This clonotype has a count of ten or more. The chain employs TRBV4-2 and TRBJ1-2, with unresolved D. The CDR3 has 14 residues. Germline V gives CDR1 LGHNA, CDR2 YNFKEQ. The germline V and J ends were trimmed by 0 bases and 2 bases, with 7 bases remaining between them. The CDR3 DNA reads as TGTGCCAGCAGCCAAGAGGCCAGAAACTATGGCTACACCTTC. Translating gives CASSQEARNYGYTF.

This clonotype was observed many times. The DNA for the CDR3 is TGCGCCAGCAGCCAAGATCCGGGGAGCCGCCAGCCCCAGCATTTT. Its translation: CASSQDPGSRQPQHF. The J gene is TRBJ1-5, the V gene TRBV4-3; D gene ambiguous. Looked up from germline, CDR1 is LGHNA and CDR2 is YSLEER. Trimming shortened V by 0 bases and J by 7 bases, and 13 bases separated the two germline ends. The CDR3 totals 15 residues.

In this sample, this clonotype turned up a few times. With a much larger clone just one base away, this may be a read error. The genes are TRBV20-1 and TRBJ1-2; a weak D match, TRBD1 (5 bases). Per the germline V gene, CDR1 is DFQATT and CDR2 is SNEGSKA (reference sequence). The CDR3 length is 14 residues. CDR3: CSAREGAGTYSYTF. The CDR3 bases are TGCAGTGCTAGAGAAGGAGCCGGGACCTATAGCTACACCTTC.

This clonotype was found many times. V is TRBV5-1 and J is TRBJ2-5; the D is unclear. The CDR3 is 14 residues long. Germline V CDR1 and CDR2: SGHRS, YFSETQ. The V end lost 2 bases, the J end lost 3 bases, and 11 bases lay between the germline ends. The CDR3 nucleotides read TGCGCCAGCAGCTTTAGACACCCTGAAGAGACCCAGTACTTC. Its translation: CASSFRHPEETQYF.

This clonotype was recorded a few times. A single base separates this from a much larger clone, so it may be a read error. The chain links TRBV20-1 to TRBJ2-1; tentatively, D is TRBD2 (6 bases). The germline gives CDR1 DFQATT, CDR2 SNEGSKA (reference sequence). The CDR3 totals 14 residues. This chain's CDR3 is CSARVWLSSREQSF. The CDR3 nucleotides are TGCAGTGCTAGGGTCTGGCTATCGAGCCGGGAGCAGTCCTTC.

This clonotype was seen at least ten times. V and J are TRBV6-4 and TRBJ1-1, with D possibly being TRBD1 (6 bases). In germline, CDR1 is MRHNA, CDR2 SNTAGT. This CDR3 is built from 14 residues. V lost 3 bases, J lost 4 bases, and 12 bases lay in between. CDR3 region: CASSEQGGSTEAFF. The CDR3 DNA follows: TGTGCCAGCAGTGAACAGGGAGGTAGCACTGAAGCTTTCTTT.

This clonotype was seen ten or more times. The V gene is TRBV6-5, the J gene TRBJ2-1, with 7 bases that match TRBD1. The V gene's germline CDR1 is MNHEY and CDR2 SVGAGI. The CDR3 is made up of 13 amino acids. V shed 4 bases, J shed 4 bases, and the junction held 1 base outside the gene matches. The CDR3 is CASSWGQYNEQFF. In DNA, the CDR3 is TGTGCCAGCAGTTGGGGACAGTACAATGAGCAGTTCTTC.

The rearrangement joins TRBV7-9 to TRBJ2-7, with D perhaps matching TRBD1 (8 bases). CDR3 size: 14 residues. Germline assignment: CDR1 SEHNR and CDR2 FQNEAQ (reference sequence). Trimming pared 6 bases from V and 4 bases from J, leaving 16 bases between. Here the CDR3 DNA reads TGTGCCAGCAGGGGGGGGACAGGAAGATACGAGCAGTACTTC. Translation gives CASRGGTGRYEQYF.

J is TRBJ2-1 and V is TRBV29-1; TRBD1 is a possible D gene (6 bases). The CDR3 covers 15 residues. CDR1 is SQVTM and CDR2 is ANQGSEA in the germline V gene. Trimming stripped 3 bases from V and 2 bases from J, with 14 bases between. CDR3 region: CSVEGYRDPYNEQFF. The CDR3 DNA reads as TGCAGCGTTGAGGGCTACAGGGACCCCTACAATGAGCAGTTCTTC.